This T cell receptor (beta chain) was sequenced in a study of Tregs in tolerant kidney transplant recipients. Concerning this clone itself: The antigen remains unidentified. Read sequence stops 3 residues before the CDR3 end, and the germline J gene provides the missing end.

Sequenced by immunoSEQ multiplex PCR; TCRdb stores in-frame clones only, minus some. This listing includes roughly 30,000 clones. The germline V gene encodes CDR1 SGHDT and CDR2 YYEEEE. The CDR3 is 14 amino acids. After removal of 2 bases from V and 6 bases from J, the junction contained 4 bases not matched to a gene. CD4+CD25+CD127- Tregs, CD4+CD25- non-Tregs, CD4 and CD8 cells were sorted. General study findings and limits: This study did not directly address biological reproducibility.

The V and J genes are TRBV5-6 and TRBJ1-5, with 8 bases aligning to TRBD1. The sequence derives from a human donor who received a combined kidney and bone marrow transplant. Sequenced here: CD8+ T cells from blood, sampled before the transplant. The CDR3 protein is CASSFGTGIQPQHF. The CDR3 DNA, read in part, is TGTGCCAGCAGCTTCGGGACAGGCATTCAGCCC.